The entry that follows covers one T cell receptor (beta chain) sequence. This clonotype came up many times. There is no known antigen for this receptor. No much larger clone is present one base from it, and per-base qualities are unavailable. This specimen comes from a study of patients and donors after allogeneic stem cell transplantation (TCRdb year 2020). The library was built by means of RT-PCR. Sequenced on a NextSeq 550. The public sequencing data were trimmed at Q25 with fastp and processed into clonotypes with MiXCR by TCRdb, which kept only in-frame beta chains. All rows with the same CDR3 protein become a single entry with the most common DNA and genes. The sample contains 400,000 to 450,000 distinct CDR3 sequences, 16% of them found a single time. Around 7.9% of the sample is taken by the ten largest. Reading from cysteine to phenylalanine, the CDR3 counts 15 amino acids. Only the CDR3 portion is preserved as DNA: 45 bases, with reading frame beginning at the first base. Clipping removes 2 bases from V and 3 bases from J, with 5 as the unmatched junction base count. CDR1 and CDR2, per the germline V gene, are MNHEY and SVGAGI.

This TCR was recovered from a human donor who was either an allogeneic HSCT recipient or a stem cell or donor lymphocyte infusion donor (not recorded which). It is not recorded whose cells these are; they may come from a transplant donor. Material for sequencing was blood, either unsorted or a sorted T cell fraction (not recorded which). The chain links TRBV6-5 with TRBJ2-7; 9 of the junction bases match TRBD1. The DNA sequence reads TGTGCCAGCAGTTACCCGGGACAGGGCATCTACGAGCAGTACTTC. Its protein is CASSYPGQGIYEQYF.